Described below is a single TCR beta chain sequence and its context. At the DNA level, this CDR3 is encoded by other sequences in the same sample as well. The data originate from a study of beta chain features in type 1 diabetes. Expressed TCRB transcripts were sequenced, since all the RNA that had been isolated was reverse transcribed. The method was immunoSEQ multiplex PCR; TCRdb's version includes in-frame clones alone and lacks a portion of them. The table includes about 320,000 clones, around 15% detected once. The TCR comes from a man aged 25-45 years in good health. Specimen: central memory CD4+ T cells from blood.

This CDR3 reads CASSLALGTGVGGYTF. The CDR3 nucleotides are TGTGCCAGCAGCTTGGCCTTAGGGACAGGGGTTGGTGGCTACACCTTC. The gene calls are TRBV5-6 and TRBJ1-2, with 10 bases identical to TRBD1. Germline values: CDR1 SGHDT, CDR2 YYEEEE. Trimming removed 0 bases from V and 7 bases from J; junction bases left unmatched: 9. The length of the CDR3 is 16 residues.